Listed here are 10 T cell receptor beta chains from one sample, sequenced in a study of T-cell reconstitution after alpha-beta-depleted transplantation in children (dated by TCRdb to 2016 to 2018). Library creation used PCR. For sequencing, an Illumina HiSeq 2500 was employed. TCR libraries were prepared with molecular barcoding, using unique molecular identifiers to normalize TCRbeta repertoire quantification. TCRdb reanalyzed the raw reads on its own, using fastp at Q25 for trimming and MiXCR for clone calling, and kept in-frame beta chains. Rows are unified per CDR3 protein, each entry keeping the most common DNA and genes. This sample comprises about 600,000 distinct CDR3 sequences, 20% to 25% of them detected only once. Approximately 14% of the sample belongs to the ten largest clones. Interpreted using the paper, the treatment or condition label stands for: allogeneic hematopoietic cell transplantation with graft depleted of TCRalphabeta T cells and CD19 B cells.

The sequences come from PBMCs, mostly from graft donor cells, collected 360 days after TCRalphabeta/CD19-depleted stem cell transplant. All receptors come from a boy in the first two years of life who had a stem cell transplant for acute myeloid leukemia, so the T cells may come from the graft donor.

This clonotype was recorded a few times. The gene calls are TRBV20-1 and TRBJ1-5; D call uncertain. V lost 0 bases and J lost 4, with 10 bases in between. Germline CDR1 is DFQATT and CDR2 is SNEGSKA (reference sequence). The CDR3 is 14 residues long. The CDR3 region has the DNA TGCAGTGCTAGAGAGGGGATGAGGAATCAGCCCCAGCATTTT. Its protein product is CSAREGMRNQPQHF.

This clonotype came up a few times. The V and J genes are TRBV15 and TRBJ1-6, with D unclear. Looked up from germline, CDR1 is LNHNV and CDR2 is YYDKDF (reference sequence). Trimming cost V 0 bases and J 7 bases, with 4 bases left between them. There are 13 residues in the CDR3. The CDR3 is CATSRDENSPLHF. The CDR3 DNA follows: TGTGCCACCAGCAGAGATGAGAATTCACCCCTCCACTTT.

This clonotype was seen a handful of times. The chain combines TRBV7-3 with TRBJ2-1; D is possibly TRBD1 or TRBD2 (6 bases each). CDR3 length: 18 amino acids. V gave up 0 bases and J gave up 5 bases, with 20 bases separating them. The germline V gene has CDR1 SGHTA and CDR2 FQGTGA. CDR3 DNA sequence: TGTGCCAGCAGCTTAACGGGGGGCCCGCTTAGCCTCCACAATGAGCAGTTCTTC. It translates to CASSLTGGPLSLHNEQFF.

This chain links TRBV4-3 with TRBJ2-7; D is unresolved. Germline loops: CDR1 LGHNA, CDR2 YSLEER. CDR3 size: 14 residues. V was cut by 5 bases and J by 0 bases, with 11 bases left in between. CDR3: CASSAGHSSYEQYF. In DNA, the CDR3 is TGCGCCAGCAGCGCTGGGCACAGCTCCTACGAGCAGTACTTC.

V usage is TRBV10-2 and J usage is TRBJ1-5; no clear D gene. V lost 0 bases to trimming and J lost 5 bases, with 11 bases between them. Germline V gene data show CDR1 as WSHSY and CDR2 as SAAADI. The CDR3 contains 15 residues. Here the CDR3 reads CASSESEGRHQPQHF. As DNA, the CDR3 is TGCGCCAGCAGTGAGTCGGAGGGTCGTCATCAGCCCCAGCATTTT.

Ten or more counts support this clonotype. The chain is built from TRBV6-5 and TRBJ2-7, with 9 bases that match TRBD1. The ends lost 2 bases at V and 6 bases at J; junction bases unmatched: 8. This CDR3 is built from 15 residues. From germline, CDR1 is MNHEY and CDR2 SVGAGI. The CDR3, as DNA: TGTGCCAGCAGTTACCATGGACAGGGGACGGGCGAGCAGTACGTC. Protein sequence: CASSYHGQGTGEQYV.

The chain uses TRBV5-5 and TRBJ2-7; a weak D match, TRBD1 (5 bases). Trimming stripped 3 bases from V and 6 bases from J, with 10 bases between. The germline CDR1 and CDR2 sequences are SGHKS and YYEKEE (reference sequence). The CDR3 covers 12 residues. The CDR3 DNA is TGTGCCAGCAGCTCGCAGGGCTTCGAGCAGTACGTC. Translating it yields CASSSQGFEQYV.

This clonotype was detected ten times or more. V gene TRBV27 combines with J gene TRBJ2-7, with a possible D match to TRBD1 (6 bases). The CDR3 runs to 18 residues. V was cut by 6 bases and J by 0 bases, with 24 bases left in between. Per the germline V gene, CDR1 is MNHEY and CDR2 is SMNVEV (reference sequence). In DNA, the CDR3 is TGTGCCAGCAGACCGACAGGAACACATCCACTGAGCTCCTACGAGCAGTACTTC. This sequence encodes CASRPTGTHPLSSYEQYF.

The sample holds many counts of this clonotype. The chain links TRBV27 to TRBJ2-3; no clear D. CDR3 length: 18 amino acids. The germline gives CDR1 MNHEY, CDR2 SMNVEV (reference sequence). V lost 0 bases and J lost 2, with 18 bases in between. CDR3 sequence (DNA): TGTGCCAGCAGTTTATCGACATCCTCCGGGCCCTTCACAGATACGCAGTATTTT. It is translated as CASSLSTSSGPFTDTQYF.

This clonotype occurred once. The V gene is TRBV11-3, the J gene TRBJ2-2; D is ambiguous. The V gene's germline CDR1 is SGHNT and CDR2 YENEEA. Trimming took off 2 bases at V and 7 bases at J, with 11 bases between the two ends. The CDR3 runs 14 residues. The CDR3 is CASSLISNYGELFF. The CDR3 DNA reads as TGTGCCAGCAGCTTAATAAGCAATTACGGGGAGCTGTTTTTT.